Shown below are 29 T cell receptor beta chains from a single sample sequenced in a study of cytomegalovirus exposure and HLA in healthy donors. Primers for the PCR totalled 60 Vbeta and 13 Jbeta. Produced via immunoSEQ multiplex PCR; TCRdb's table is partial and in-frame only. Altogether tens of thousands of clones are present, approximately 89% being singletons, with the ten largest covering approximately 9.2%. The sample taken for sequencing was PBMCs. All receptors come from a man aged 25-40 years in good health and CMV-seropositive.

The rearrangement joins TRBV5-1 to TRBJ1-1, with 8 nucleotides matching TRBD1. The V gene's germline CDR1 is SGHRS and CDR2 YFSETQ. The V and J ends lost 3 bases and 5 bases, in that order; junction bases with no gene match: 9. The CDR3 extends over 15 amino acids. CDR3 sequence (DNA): TGCGCCAGCAGCTACGGCCAGGGGGCGCCGACTGAAGCTTTCTTT. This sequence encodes CASSYGQGAPTEAFF.

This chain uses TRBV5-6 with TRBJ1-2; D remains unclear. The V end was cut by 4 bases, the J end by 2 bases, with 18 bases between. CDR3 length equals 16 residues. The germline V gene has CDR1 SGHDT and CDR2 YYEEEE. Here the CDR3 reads CASSTPGTEKNYGYTF. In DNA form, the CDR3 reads TGTGCCAGCAGCACCCCGGGAACAGAAAAAAACTATGGCTACACCTTC.

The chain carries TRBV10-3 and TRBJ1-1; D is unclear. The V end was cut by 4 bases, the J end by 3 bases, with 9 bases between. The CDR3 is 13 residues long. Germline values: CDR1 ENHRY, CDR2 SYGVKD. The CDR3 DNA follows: TGTGCCATCAGTGGTAGGGAGGACACTGAAGCTTTCTTT. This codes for CAISGREDTEAFF.

CDR3 DNA sequence: TGTGCCAGCTCATCCGGACTAGCCCTTTACGAGCAGTACTTC. It translates to CASSSGLALYEQYF. This chain joins TRBV18 and TRBJ2-7; 8 nucleotides match TRBD2. The CDR3 runs 14 residues. Germline CDR1 is KGHSH and CDR2 is LQKENI. Trimming took 5 bases from V and 4 from J; bases not matched to a gene: 7.

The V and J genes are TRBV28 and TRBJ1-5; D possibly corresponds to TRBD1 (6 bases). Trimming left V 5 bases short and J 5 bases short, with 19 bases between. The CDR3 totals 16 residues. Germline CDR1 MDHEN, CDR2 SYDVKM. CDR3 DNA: TGTGCCAGCAGTGGGAGAGGGGGGGCGCAGGATCAGCCCCAGCATTTT. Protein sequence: CASSGRGGAQDQPQHF.

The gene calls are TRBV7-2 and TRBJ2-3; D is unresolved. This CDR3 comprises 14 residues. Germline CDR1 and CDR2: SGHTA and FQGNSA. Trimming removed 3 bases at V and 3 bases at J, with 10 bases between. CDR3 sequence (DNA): TGTGCCAGCAGCTTCCCTGGCCCGACAGATACGCAGTATTTT. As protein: CASSFPGPTDTQYF.

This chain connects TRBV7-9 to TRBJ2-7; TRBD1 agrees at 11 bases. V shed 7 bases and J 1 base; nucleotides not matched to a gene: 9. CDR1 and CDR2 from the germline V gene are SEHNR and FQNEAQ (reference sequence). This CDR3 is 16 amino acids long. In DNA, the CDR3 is TGTGCCAGCACCACAGTCCGGGACAGGGGGTCCTACGAGCAGTACTTC. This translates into CASTTVRDRGSYEQYF.

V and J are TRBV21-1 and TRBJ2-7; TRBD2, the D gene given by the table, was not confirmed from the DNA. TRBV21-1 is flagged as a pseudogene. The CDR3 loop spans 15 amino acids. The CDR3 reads CASSKGLAGDAEQYF. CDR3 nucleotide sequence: TGTGCCAGCAGCAAAGGACTAGCGGGAGACGCCGAGCAGTACTTC.

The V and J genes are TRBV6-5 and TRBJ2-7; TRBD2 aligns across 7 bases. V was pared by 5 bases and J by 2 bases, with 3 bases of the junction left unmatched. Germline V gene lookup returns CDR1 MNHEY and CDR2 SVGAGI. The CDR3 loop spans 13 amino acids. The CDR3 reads CASSRRGAYEQYF. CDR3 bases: TGTGCCAGCAGTAGACGGGGGGCCTACGAGCAGTACTTC.

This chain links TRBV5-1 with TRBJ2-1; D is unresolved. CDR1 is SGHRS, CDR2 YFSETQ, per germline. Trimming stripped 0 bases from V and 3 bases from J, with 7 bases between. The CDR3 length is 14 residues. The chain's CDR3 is CASSLAASYNEQFF. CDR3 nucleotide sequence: TGCGCCAGCAGCTTGGCCGCTAGCTACAATGAGCAGTTCTTC. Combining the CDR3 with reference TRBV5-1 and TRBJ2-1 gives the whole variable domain KAGVTQTPRYLIKTRGQQVTLSCSPISGHRSVSWYQQTPGQGLQFLFEYFSETQRNKGNFPGRFSGRQFSNSRSEMNVSTLELGDSALYLCASSLAASYNEQFFGPGTRLTVL.

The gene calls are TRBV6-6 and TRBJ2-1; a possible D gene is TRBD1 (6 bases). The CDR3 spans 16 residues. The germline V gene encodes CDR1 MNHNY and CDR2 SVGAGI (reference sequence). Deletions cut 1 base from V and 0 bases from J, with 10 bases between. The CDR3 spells CASSYYPGASYNEQFF. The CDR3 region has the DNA TGTGCCAGCAGTTACTACCCAGGGGCCTCCTACAATGAGCAGTTCTTC.

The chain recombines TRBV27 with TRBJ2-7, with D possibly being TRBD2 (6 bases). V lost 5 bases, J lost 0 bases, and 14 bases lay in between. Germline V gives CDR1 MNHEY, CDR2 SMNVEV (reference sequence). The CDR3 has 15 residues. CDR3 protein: CASSVSSVVSYEQYF. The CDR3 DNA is TGTGCCAGCAGTGTGTCTAGCGTCGTCTCCTACGAGCAGTACTTC.

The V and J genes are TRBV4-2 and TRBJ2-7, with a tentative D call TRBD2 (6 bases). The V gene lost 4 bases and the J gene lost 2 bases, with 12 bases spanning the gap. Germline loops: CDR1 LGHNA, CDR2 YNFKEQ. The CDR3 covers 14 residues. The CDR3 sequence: CASSRDFSAYEQYF. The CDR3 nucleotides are TGTGCCAGCAGCCGGGACTTTTCAGCCTACGAGCAGTACTTC.

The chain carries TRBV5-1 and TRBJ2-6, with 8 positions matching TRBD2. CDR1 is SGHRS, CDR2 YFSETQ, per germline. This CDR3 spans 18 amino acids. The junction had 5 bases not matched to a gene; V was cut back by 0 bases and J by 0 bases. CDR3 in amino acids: CASSLAGGPGSGANVLTF. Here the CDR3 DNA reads TGCGCCAGCAGCTTGGCGGGGGGGCCTGGCTCTGGGGCCAACGTCCTGACTTTC.

The CDR3 reads CSGREGLNTEAFF. The CDR3 DNA reads TGCAGCGGGCGGGAGGGCCTGAACACTGAAGCTTTCTTT. The chain uses TRBV29-1 and TRBJ1-1, with D unclear. The CDR3 is 13 amino acids. Looked up from germline, CDR1 is SQVTM and CDR2 is ANQGSEA. Between the trimmed V and J ends, which lost 7 bases and 0 bases, there was a span of 12 bases.

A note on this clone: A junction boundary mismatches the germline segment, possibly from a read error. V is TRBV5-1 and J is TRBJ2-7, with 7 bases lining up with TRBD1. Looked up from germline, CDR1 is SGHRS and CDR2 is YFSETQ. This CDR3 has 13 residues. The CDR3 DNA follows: TGCGTCAGCAGCTTGGGACAGACTGGCGAGCAGTACTTC. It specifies CVSSLGQTGEQYF.

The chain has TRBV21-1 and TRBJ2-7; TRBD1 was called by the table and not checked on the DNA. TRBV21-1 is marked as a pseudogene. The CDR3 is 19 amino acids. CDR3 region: CASSINWGGQGNLSYEQYF. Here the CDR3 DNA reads TGTGCCAGCAGCATAAATTGGGGAGGACAGGGGAATCTCTCCTACGAGCAGTACTTC.

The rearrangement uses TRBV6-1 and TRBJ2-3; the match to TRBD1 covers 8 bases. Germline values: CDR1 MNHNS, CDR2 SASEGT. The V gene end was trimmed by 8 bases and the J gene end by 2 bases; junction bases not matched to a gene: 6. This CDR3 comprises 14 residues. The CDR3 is CASPGGWNTDTQYF. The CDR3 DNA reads TGTGCCAGCCCAGGGGGCTGGAACACAGATACGCAGTATTTT.

The CDR3 DNA reads TGCGCCAGCAGCCCCGGCCCCCGGAGGAGCGAGACCCAGTACTTC. It encodes CASSPGPRRSETQYF. The chain carries TRBV4-1 and TRBJ2-5; perhaps TRBD2 as D (5 bases). The CDR3 is 15 amino acids. V was pared by 4 bases and J by 5 bases, with 17 bases between. CDR1 MGHRA and CDR2 YSYEKL come from the germline V gene.

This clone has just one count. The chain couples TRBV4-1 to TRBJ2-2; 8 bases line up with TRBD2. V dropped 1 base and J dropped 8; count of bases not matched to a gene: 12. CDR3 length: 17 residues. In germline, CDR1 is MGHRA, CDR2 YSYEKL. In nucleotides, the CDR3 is TGCGCCAGCAGCCAAGGTACAGCGGGAGTAATGGCTGGGGAGCTGTTTTTT. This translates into CASSQGTAGVMAGELFF.

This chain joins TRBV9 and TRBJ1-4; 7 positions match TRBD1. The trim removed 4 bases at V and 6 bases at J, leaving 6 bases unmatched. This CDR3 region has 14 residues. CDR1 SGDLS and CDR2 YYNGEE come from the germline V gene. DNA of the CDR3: TGTGCCAGCAGCCCGGACAGGTGGGATGAAAAACTGTTTTTT. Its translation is CASSPDRWDEKLFF.

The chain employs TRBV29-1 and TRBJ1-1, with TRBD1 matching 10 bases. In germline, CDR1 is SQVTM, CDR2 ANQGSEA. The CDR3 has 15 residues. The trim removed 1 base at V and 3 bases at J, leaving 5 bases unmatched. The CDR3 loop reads CSVEGQGAGDTEAFF. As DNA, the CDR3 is TGCAGCGTTGAAGGACAGGGGGCGGGTGACACTGAAGCTTTCTTT.

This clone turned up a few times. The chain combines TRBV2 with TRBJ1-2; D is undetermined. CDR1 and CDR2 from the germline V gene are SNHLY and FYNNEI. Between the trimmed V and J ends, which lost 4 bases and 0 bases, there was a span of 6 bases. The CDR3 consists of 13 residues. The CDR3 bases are TGTGCCAGCAGTGTGGCCGCTAACTATGGCTACACCTTC. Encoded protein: CASSVAANYGYTF.

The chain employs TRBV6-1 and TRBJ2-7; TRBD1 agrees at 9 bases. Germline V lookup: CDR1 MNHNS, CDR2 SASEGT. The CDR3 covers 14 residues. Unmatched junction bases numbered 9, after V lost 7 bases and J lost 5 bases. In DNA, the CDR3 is TGTGCCAGCACGTCCGGGACAGGGATCCACGAGCAGTACTTC. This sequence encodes CASTSGTGIHEQYF.

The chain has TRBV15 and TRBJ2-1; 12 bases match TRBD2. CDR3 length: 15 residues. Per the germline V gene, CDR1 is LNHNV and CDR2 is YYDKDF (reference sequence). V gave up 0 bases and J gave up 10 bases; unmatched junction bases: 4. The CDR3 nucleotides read TGTGCCACCAGCAGAGATCTAGCGGGAGGGCGAGAGCAGTTCTTC. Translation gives CATSRDLAGGREQFF.

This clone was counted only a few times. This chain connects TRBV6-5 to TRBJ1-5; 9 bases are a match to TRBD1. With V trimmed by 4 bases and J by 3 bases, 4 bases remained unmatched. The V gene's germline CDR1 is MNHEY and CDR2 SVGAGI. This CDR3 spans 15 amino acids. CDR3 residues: CASSSTGGYNQPQHF. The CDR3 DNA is TGTGCCAGCAGTTCAACAGGGGGCTACAATCAGCCCCAGCATTTT.

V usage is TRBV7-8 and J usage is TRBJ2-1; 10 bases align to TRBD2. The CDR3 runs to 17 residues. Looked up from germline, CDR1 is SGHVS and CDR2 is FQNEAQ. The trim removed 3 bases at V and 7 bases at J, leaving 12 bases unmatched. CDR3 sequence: CASSFLSSGSFQNEQFF. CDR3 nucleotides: TGTGCCAGCAGCTTTTTGTCTAGCGGGAGTTTTCAAAATGAGCAGTTCTTC.

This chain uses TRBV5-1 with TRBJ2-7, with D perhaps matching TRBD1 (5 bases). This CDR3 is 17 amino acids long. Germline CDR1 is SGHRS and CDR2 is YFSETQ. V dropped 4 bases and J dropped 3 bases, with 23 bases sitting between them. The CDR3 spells CASSPKGPGLGDYEQYF. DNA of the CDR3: TGCGCCAGCAGCCCTAAGGGTCCGGGTTTAGGGGACTACGAGCAGTACTTC.

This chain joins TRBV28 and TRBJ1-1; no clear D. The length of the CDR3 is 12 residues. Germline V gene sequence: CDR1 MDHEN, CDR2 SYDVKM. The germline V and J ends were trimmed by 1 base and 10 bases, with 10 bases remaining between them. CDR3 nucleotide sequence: TGTGCCAGCAGTTTATCGGGATTGTTAGCTTTCTTT. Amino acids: CASSLSGLLAFF.